This is a list of T cell receptor beta chains from one sample in a study of patients and donors after allogeneic stem cell transplantation. Each CDR3 protein is one row after TCRdb ran MiXCR on the RT-PCR reads. The sample lists about a million distinct CDR3 sequences, approximately 19% occurring once. The sequencing input was blood, either unsorted or a sorted T cell fraction (not recorded which). Every receptor here comes from a human donor who was either an allogeneic HSCT recipient or a stem cell or donor lymphocyte infusion donor (not recorded which). It is not recorded whose cells these are; they may come from a transplant donor. Each CDR3 is given with its conserved first and last residue. Fields, in order: CDR3 DNA, CDR3 protein, J gene, CDR3 length, D gene, V gene, clone size. D genes are given only for firm matches. Size is omitted from some rows. Given values are once, few, many or a class for expanded clones.

DNA: TGTGCCAGCAGCCCTTGGGATAATCAGCCCCAGCATTTT
CDR3: CASSPWDNQPQHF
J: TRBJ1-5
length: 13
D: NA
V: TRBV6-1
size: NA

DNA: TGTGCCAGCAGTCCCGAAAGTGAGCAGTTCTTC
CDR3: CASSPESEQFF
J: TRBJ2-1
length: 11
D: NA
V: TRBV6-6
size: NA

DNA: TGCAGTGCTAGAAGGGCGAGCTCCTATAATTCACCCCTCCACTTT
CDR3: CSARRASSYNSPLHF
J: TRBJ1-6
length: 15
D: NA
V: TRBV20-1
size: NA

DNA: TGTGCCAGCGACCCTACGGGAGAGGGCTCCAACGAGCAGTACTTC
CDR3: CASDPTGEGSNEQYF
J: TRBJ2-7
length: 15
D: NA
V: TRBV9
size: few

DNA: TGCAGTGCTAGAGATCAGGTACAGGGAGGAGCTTTCTTT
CDR3: CSARDQVQGGAFF
J: TRBJ1-1
length: 13
D: NA
V: TRBV20-1
size: NA

DNA: TGCAGTGCTTGGCCGTTGGGAGAGGAGACCCAGTACTTC
CDR3: CSAWPLGEETQYF
J: TRBJ2-5
length: 13
D: NA
V: TRBV20-1
size: NA

DNA: TGCAGTGCTAGGAGCCATTCACCCCTCCACTTT
CDR3: CSARSHSPLHF
J: TRBJ1-6
length: 11
D: NA
V: TRBV20-1
size: NA

DNA: TGCAGTGCCCTTAACAGGAGACAGCGAACGTACTTC
CDR3: CSALNRRQRTYF
J: TRBJ2-5
length: 12
D: NA
V: TRBV20-1
size: NA

DNA: TGTGCCAGCAGTCCCCCGGGGGGTTTGCGTCAGCCCCAGCATTTT
CDR3: CASSPPGGLRQPQHF
J: TRBJ1-5
length: 15
D: NA
V: TRBV12-3/TRBV12-4
size: many

DNA: TGCGCCAGCAGCCAAGATCGGTTGAGACGGGGGCAGTACTTC
CDR3: CASSQDRLRRGQYF
J: TRBJ2-7
length: 14
D: NA
V: TRBV4-1
size: few

DNA: TGTGCCAGCAGTGGACAGGGGGGTCATCAGCCCCAGCATTTT
CDR3: CASSGQGGHQPQHF
J: TRBJ1-5
length: 14
D: TRBD1
V: TRBV12-3/TRBV12-4
size: few

DNA: TGTGCCAGCAGCCTCCGACAGGGGAATACCGCTGGCTACACCTTC
CDR3: CASSLRQGNTAGYTF
J: TRBJ1-2
length: 15
D: TRBD1
V: TRBV12-3/TRBV12-4
size: NA

DNA: TGTGCCAGCTCACCCGGGGAGAGGAACACTGAAGCTTTCTTT
CDR3: CASSPGERNTEAFF
J: TRBJ1-1
length: 14
D: NA
V: TRBV18
size: few

DNA: TGTGCCAGTAGTAGTCGACAGGGTGGGGCCCAGTACTTC
CDR3: CASSSRQGGAQYF
J: TRBJ2-5
length: 13
D: TRBD1
V: TRBV19
size: NA

DNA: TGCAGTGCTAGAAAAGACAGGGGGCCCTTCTCCGGGGAGCTGTTTTTT
CDR3: CSARKDRGPFSGELFF
J: TRBJ2-2
length: 16
D: TRBD1
V: TRBV20-1
size: NA

DNA: TGTGCCAGCAGGTTAGGGGGGCAATCCGTAGATGGCTACACCTTC
CDR3: CASRLGGQSVDGYTF
J: TRBJ1-2
length: 15
D: NA
V: TRBV12-3/TRBV12-4
size: NA

DNA: TGTGCCAGCAGCAGGGAAGGGGCTAGCAATCAGCCCCAGCATTTT
CDR3: CASSREGASNQPQHF
J: TRBJ1-5
length: 15
D: NA
V: TRBV7-9
size: NA